Following are 19 T cell receptor beta chains from one sample sequenced in a study of T cell repertoires in cytomegalovirus infection. TCRdb redid the calling of the reads with MiXCR, one entry per CDR3 protein. The sample lists about 100,000 distinct CDR3 sequences, 29% seen once, with roughly 71% in the top ten. Their specific antigens are unknown. The sequencing used CD8+ T cells from cultured PBMCs, collected from culture after CMV antigen stimulation. The source of these receptors is a human donor in good health (CMV status not recorded). Some clones in this sample may be carry-over from other donors' samples.

This clonotype has just one count. The V gene is TRBV7-2, the J gene TRBJ2-7, with 7 bases fitting TRBD2. This CDR3 spans 15 amino acids. The germline CDR1 and CDR2 sequences are SGHTA and FQGNSA. The ends lost 5 bases at V and 0 bases at J; junction bases unmatched: 7. CDR3 bases: TGTGCCAGCAGCCTTAGCGGGTCAAACTCCTACGAGCAGTACTTC. Protein product: CASSLSGSNSYEQYF.

This sequence joins TRBV19 and TRBJ1-5, with no clear D. V was shortened by 4 bases and J by 4 bases, with 11 bases between the two germline ends. From germline, CDR1 is LNHDA and CDR2 SQIVND (reference sequence). CDR3 length equals 14 residues. CDR3 DNA: TGTGCCAGTAGTAGGGAACAAACGAATCAGCCCCAGCATTTT. Translated, it gives CASSREQTNQPQHF.

The rearrangement uses TRBV7-9 and TRBJ2-7; 8 nucleotides line up with TRBD2. CDR3 size: 15 residues. The germline gives CDR1 SEHNR, CDR2 FQNEAQ (reference sequence). V shed 3 bases, J shed 1 base, and the junction held 5 bases outside the gene matches. CDR3 sequence: CASSLDPSGSYEQYF. The CDR3 bases are TGTGCCAGCAGCTTGGATCCTAGCGGGTCCTACGAGCAGTACTTC.

The chain is built from TRBV12-3 or TRBV12-4 and TRBJ1-3; tentatively, D is TRBD1 (5 bases). With 4 bases removed from V and 1 base from J, the gap between germline ends came to 14 bases. There are 16 residues in the CDR3. CDR3 nucleotide sequence: TGTGCCAGCAGTTCCCACCTTACAGGATCTGGAAACACCATATATTTT. Protein: CASSSHLTGSGNTIYF.

This clonotype was seen more than once but under ten times. The genes are TRBV27 and TRBJ2-1; 7 nucleotides align to TRBD2. Germline V gene lookup returns CDR1 MNHEY and CDR2 SMNVEV (reference sequence). This CDR3 contains 16 residues. The J segment lost 0 bases and the V segment lost 2 bases, leaving 4 bases of the junction unmatched. CDR3 protein: CASSLASGDSYNEQFF. The CDR3 region has the DNA TGTGCCAGCAGTTTAGCCAGCGGGGACTCCTACAATGAGCAGTTCTTC.

This chain links TRBV7-3 with TRBJ2-1; D is perhaps TRBD2 (6 bases). From germline, CDR1 is SGHTA and CDR2 FQGTGA. V dropped 5 bases and J dropped 0 bases, with 11 bases sitting between them. The CDR3 consists of 15 residues. CDR3 residues: CASSRDSSSYNEQFF. CDR3 bases: TGTGCCAGCAGCCGGGACTCCAGCTCCTACAATGAGCAGTTCTTC.

V and J are TRBV5-4 and TRBJ2-7; 8 bases fit TRBD1. The CDR3 covers 13 residues. V dropped 5 bases and J dropped 5; count of bases not matched to a gene: 6. CDR1 and CDR2 (germline): SGHNT, YYREEE (reference sequence). CDR3 sequence: CASSLQGADEQYF. As DNA, the CDR3 is TGTGCCAGCAGTCTGCAGGGGGCTGACGAGCAGTACTTC.

In its sample, this clonotype was seen once. The genes are TRBV30 and TRBJ2-7; 9 bases map to TRBD1. The CDR3 spans 13 residues. CDR1 is GTSNPN and CDR2 is SVGIG in the germline V gene (reference sequence). J lost 6 bases, V lost 2 bases, and 5 bases had no gene match. The CDR3 nucleotides are TGTGCCTGGAGTACAGGGGGCGCATCCGAGCAGTACTTC. This gives the protein CAWSTGGASEQYF.

The chain recombines TRBV28 with TRBJ2-7; 10 bases fit TRBD1. Per germline, CDR1 MDHEN and CDR2 SYDVKM. CDR3 length: 16 amino acids. V trimming: 5 bases; J trimming: 3 bases; junction bases outside the gene matches: 10. For the CDR3, the DNA is TGTGCCAGCAGTCCCATAACCGGGACAGGGGACTACGAGCAGTACTTC. This gives the protein CASSPITGTGDYEQYF.

The chain recombines TRBV27 with TRBJ2-7, with D perhaps TRBD2 (5 bases). The germline V gene has CDR1 MNHEY and CDR2 SMNVEV (reference sequence). CDR3 length: 14 amino acids. V lost 2 bases and J lost 2, with 10 bases in between. CDR3: CASSLGRGTYEQYF. Here the CDR3 DNA reads TGTGCCAGCAGTTTAGGTCGGGGAACCTACGAGCAGTACTTC.

This clonotype has only a few counts. This chain connects TRBV11-3 to TRBJ2-7, with 11 positions matching TRBD2. Germline CDR1 is SGHNT and CDR2 is YENEEA. The ends lost 2 bases at V and 0 bases at J; junction bases unmatched: 24. The CDR3 has 23 amino acids. This CDR3 reads CASSLPPDRVKLAGGFPSYEQYF. The CDR3 coding sequence is TGTGCCAGCAGCTTACCCCCCGACAGGGTGAAGCTAGCGGGGGGCTTCCCCTCCTACGAGCAGTACTTC. Looking up the rest from reference TRBV11-3 and TRBJ2-7 gives the full variable domain: EAGVVQSPRYKIIEKKQPVAFWCNPISGHNTLYWYLQNLGQGPELLIRYENEEAVDDSQLPKDRFSAERLKGVDSTLKIQPAELGDSAVYLCASSLPPDRVKLAGGFPSYEQYFGPGTRLTVT.

Only a few counts were recorded for this clonotype. The chain employs TRBV19 and TRBJ2-1; 8 positions match TRBD1. Germline-derived CDR1 and CDR2 are LNHDA and SQIVND (reference sequence). The V segment lost 8 bases and the J segment 6 bases; nucleotides outside the gene matches: 6. CDR3 size: 13 residues. CDR3 DNA: TGTGCCAGTCTCGGACAGGGTCCCAATGAGCAGTTCTTC. This sequence encodes CASLGQGPNEQFF.

The chain links TRBV2 to TRBJ1-6; the match to TRBD1 covers 7 bases. V gave up 1 base and J gave up 9 bases; unmatched junction bases: 3. This CDR3 comprises 14 residues. Germline V gene data show CDR1 as SNHLY and CDR2 as FYNNEI. The CDR3 sequence: CASSEDRGSSPLHF. The CDR3, as DNA: TGTGCCAGCAGTGAAGACAGGGGAAGTTCACCCCTCCACTTT.

The chain uses TRBV7-9 and TRBJ2-1; 12 bases align to TRBD2. This CDR3 region has 14 residues. The V segment lost 5 bases and the J segment 13 bases; nucleotides outside the gene matches: 9. CDR1 and CDR2 (germline): SEHNR, FQNEAQ (reference sequence). CDR3 sequence (DNA): TGTGCCAGCAGCCCCCCTAGCGGGGGGGCGAGACAGTTCTTC. It yields the protein CASSPPSGGARQFF.

This clonotype was observed a few times. The chain couples TRBV3-1 to TRBJ1-1, with D perhaps TRBD1 (6 bases). The CDR3 length is 17 residues. Between the trimmed V and J ends, which lost 6 bases and 9 bases, there was a span of 29 bases. Per germline, CDR1 LGHDT and CDR2 YNNKEL (reference sequence). The DNA for the CDR3 is TGTGCCAGCAGGCCCGGGACAATCAACATAAAGCTACCGAAAGCTTTCTTT. Translation gives CASRPGTINIKLPKAFF.

This clonotype has just a few counts. This chain connects TRBV27 to TRBJ2-2; D gene uncertain. The germline gives CDR1 MNHEY, CDR2 SMNVEV (reference sequence). The CDR3 extends over 14 amino acids. Between the trimmed V and J ends, which lost 3 bases and 8 bases, there was a span of 13 bases. The CDR3 bases are TGTGCCAGCAGTTTCGGATATATCCAAGGGGAGCTGTTTTTT. This codes for CASSFGYIQGELFF.

This clonotype was found many times. The V and J genes are TRBV11-2 and TRBJ2-5, with 8 bases fitting TRBD2. Looked up from germline, CDR1 is SGHAT and CDR2 is FQNNGV. CDR3 size: 15 residues. Unmatched junction bases numbered 5, after V lost 5 bases and J lost 0 bases. CDR3 in amino acids: CASSLGGGYQETQYF. CDR3 DNA: TGTGCCAGCAGCCTCGGGGGGGGGTACCAAGAGACCCAGTACTTC. Full variable domain (outside the CDR3, taken from reference TRBV11-2 and TRBJ2-5): EAGVAQSPRYKIIEKRQSVAFWCNPISGHATLYWYQQILGQGPKLLIQFQNNGVVDDSQLPKDRFSAERLKGVDSTLKIQPAKLEDSAVYLCASSLGGGYQETQYFGPGTRLLVL.

As regards this clonotype: A much larger clonotype is one base distant, so this may be a read error. The chain combines TRBV7-8 with TRBJ2-3, with 11 positions matching TRBD2. Unmatched junction bases numbered 12, after V lost 3 bases and J lost 10 bases. Germline CDR1 SGHVS, CDR2 FQNEAQ. The CDR3 loop spans 16 amino acids. The CDR3 protein is CASSFGLAGGLDSQYF. As DNA, the CDR3 is TGTGCCAGCAGCTTCGGGCTAGCGGGGGGATTGGATTCGCAGTATTTT.

This clonotype was recorded many times. The DNA is left out, because the CDR3 cannot be placed on it with certainty; the CDR3 is given as TCRdb lists it. The V gene is TRBV5-1, the J gene TRBJ2-3; the table's D call of TRBD2 was not tested on the DNA. The CDR3 totals 16 residues, both ends included. CDR1 SGHRS and CDR2 YFSETQ come from the germline V gene. The CDR3 sequence: CASSLSAEEAQIRSIF.